Shown below are 3 T cell receptor beta chains from a single sample sequenced in a study of cytomegalovirus exposure and HLA in healthy donors. The study ran its PCR with 60 Vbeta and 13 Jbeta primers. Using immunoSEQ multiplex PCR, the repertoire was profiled, and TCRdb retains in-frame clones only, with some absent. This table has some 36,000 clones, roughly 69% appearing once. Sample: PBMCs. Receptors originate from a man aged 25 to 45 in good health and CMV-seronegative.

The CDR3 DNA reads TGTGCCAGCAGGGACCGGGACAGCTCCTACGAGCAGTACTTC. It specifies CASRDRDSSYEQYF. This chain connects TRBV2 to TRBJ2-7; 7 bases line up with TRBD1. Germline V gives CDR1 SNHLY, CDR2 FYNNEI. V trimming: 6 bases; J trimming: 0 bases; junction bases outside the gene matches: 5. This CDR3 is 14 amino acids long.

The genes are TRBV2 and TRBJ1-1; 9 bases agree with TRBD1. This CDR3 is built from 13 residues. Germline loops: CDR1 SNHLY, CDR2 FYNNEI. V was pared by 9 bases and J by 5 bases, with 7 bases of the junction left unmatched. CDR3 amino acids: CARKGTGRTEAFF. In nucleotides, the CDR3 is TGTGCCAGAAAAGGGACAGGGAGGACTGAAGCTTTCTTT.

The J gene is TRBJ1-2, the V gene TRBV7-2; D may be TRBD1 (5 bases). The V end was cut by 3 bases, the J end by 7 bases, with 15 bases between. This CDR3 contains 14 residues. Germline V lookup: CDR1 SGHTA, CDR2 FQGNSA. The CDR3: CASSFVGGSVGYTF. CDR3 coding DNA: TGTGCCAGCAGCTTCGTCGGGGGGTCAGTTGGCTACACCTTC.